This T cell receptor beta chain came from a study of Ad26.COV2.S vaccination and SARS-CoV-2 variants. Across the study: Dosing was one shot or two shots 56 days apart.

Specified treatment: approximately 18 received Ad26.COV2.S at low or high dose, single or two shots; about 5 received placebo; per-sample allocation not given. At day 63 after the first vaccine or placebo injection, samples were drawn. Points from the study as a whole: Total T cell responses may have been underestimated by the TCR breadth and depth analyses. Comparability of non-spike TCR breadth was observed across vaccine and placebo recipients.

Comment on this clone: Its cognate antigen is unknown.

Sequencing used immunoSEQ multiplex PCR; TCRdb keeps in-frame clones, though not all of them. The data show around 240,000 clones, around 89% seen once. The input for sequencing was peripheral blood, taken in a trial of Ad26.COV2.S vaccine versus placebo. The clonotype comes from a person aged 18-60 years who received the Ad26.COV2.S COVID-19 vaccine or a placebo.

In DNA form, the CDR3 reads TGTGCCAGCGGACAGGGACTTAGCACAGATACGCAGTATTTT. This gives the protein CASGQGLSTDTQYF. The gene calls are TRBV2 and TRBJ2-3; 8 bases map to TRBD1. The germline V gene has CDR1 SNHLY and CDR2 FYNNEI. V gave up 8 bases and J gave up 0 bases; unmatched junction bases: 4. The CDR3 sequence is 14 residues long.